Listed here are 3 T cell receptor beta chains from one sample, sequenced in a study of OX40 agonist ivuxolimab in advanced cancers. Libraries were prepared by immunoSEQ multiplex PCR; TCRdb keeps only in-frame clonotypes and omits some of them. Altogether 40,000 to 60,000 clones are present, 80% to 90% being singletons, with the ten largest covering 9.5% to 13%. The sequencing here drew on CD4+ or CD8+ T cells sorted from blood, taken in a trial of the OX40 agonist ivuxolimab. These receptors all stem from an adult with an advanced solid tumor such as melanoma, head and neck, liver or kidney cancer.

This rearrangement joins TRBV5-5 to TRBJ1-2; D not resolved. V dropped 0 bases and J dropped 2 bases, with 14 bases sitting between them. Germline loops: CDR1 SGHKS, CDR2 YYEKEE (reference sequence). The CDR3 sequence is 16 residues long. CDR3 nucleotide sequence: TGTGCCAGCAGCTTGGACGCCTCCGGGCGCAACTATGGCTACACCTTC. It specifies CASSLDASGRNYGYTF. The full variable domain, completed using reference TRBV5-5 and TRBJ1-2, is DAGVTQSPTHLIKTRGQQVTLRCSPISGHKSVSWYQQVLGQGPQFIFQYYEKEERGRGNFPDRFSARQFPNYSSELNVNALLLGDSALYLCASSLDASGRNYGYTFGSGTRLTVV.

The V call is TRBV7-8, the J call TRBJ2-2; 10 bases are a match to TRBD2. The V and J ends lost 1 base and 7 bases, in that order; junction bases with no gene match: 6. This CDR3 has 16 amino acids. Germline CDR1 and CDR2: SGHVS and FQNEAQ. The CDR3 reads CASSLESSGGIGELFF. In DNA form, the CDR3 reads TGTGCCAGCAGCTTAGAATCTAGCGGGGGTATCGGGGAGCTGTTTTTT. The full variable domain, in which reference TRBV7-8 and TRBJ2-2 provide the parts outside the CDR3, is GAGVSQSPRYKVAKRGQDVALRCDPISGHVSLFWYQQALGQGPEFLTYFQNEAQLDKSGLPSDRFFAERPEGSVSTLKIQRTQQEDSAVYLCASSLESSGGIGELFFGEGSRLTVL.

V and J are TRBV19 and TRBJ1-5; 10 positions agree with TRBD1. The CDR3 runs 15 residues. Looked up from germline, CDR1 is LNHDA and CDR2 is SQIVND (reference sequence). J was trimmed by 6 bases and V by 4 bases; bases with no gene match: 6. The DNA for the CDR3 is TGTGCCAGTAGTACGGGACAGGGGTACGTTCAGCCCCAGCATTTT. The encoded protein is CASSTGQGYVQPQHF.